The 20 T cell receptor beta chains below come from one sample, sequenced in a study of blood T cell repertoires in COVID-19. Only in-frame clones appear in the TCRdb table, and some are missing; sequencing was by immunoSEQ multiplex PCR. This table has tens of thousands of clones, roughly 90% appearing once. Sample: peripheral blood. The receptors come from a human donor in a cohort sampled during active COVID-19.

The count of this clone is one. The chain carries TRBV21-1 and TRBJ2-1; the table's D call, TRBD2, has no DNA check behind it. TRBV21-1 is a listed pseudogene. The CDR3 sequence is 18 residues long. The CDR3 spells CASSKGGLAGGPYNEQFF. The CDR3 DNA sequence: TGTGCCAGCAGCAAAGGGGGACTAGCGGGGGGCCCCTACAATGAGCAGTTCTTC.

The V gene is TRBV11-3, the J gene TRBJ1-1; D might be TRBD1 (5 bases). V was clipped by 3 bases and J by 6 bases, with 11 bases between them. The CDR3 totals 13 residues. The germline gives CDR1 SGHNT, CDR2 YENEEA. The CDR3 nucleotides are TGTGCCAGCAGCTTGGGACGGGGGGCTGAAGCTTTCTTT. Translated, it gives CASSLGRGAEAFF.

The chain links TRBV5-1 to TRBJ1-1; no definite D call. Germline V lookup: CDR1 SGHRS, CDR2 YFSETQ. Trimming took 4 bases from V and 5 from J, leaving 15 bases between them. CDR3 size: 14 residues. The CDR3 nucleotides are TGCGCCAGCAGCATGCGGGGAGCGGAGACTGAAGCTTTCTTT. Encoded protein: CASSMRGAETEAFF.

The gene calls are TRBV27 and TRBJ1-3; 8 bases are shared with TRBD1. Trimming took 2 bases from V and 4 from J; bases not matched to a gene: 16. The CDR3 totals 19 residues. Germline V gene lookup returns CDR1 MNHEY and CDR2 SMNVEV (reference sequence). CDR3 in DNA: TGTGCCAGCAGTTTAATCTTCCCCCCCGGACAGGGCGGAGGAAACACCATATATTTT. Amino acid sequence: CASSLIFPPGQGGGNTIYF.

The chain employs TRBV7-2 and TRBJ2-1, with 9 bases aligning to TRBD2. Losses at the gene ends were 4 bases for V and 5 bases for J; bases not matched to a gene: 18. CDR1 and CDR2 from the germline V gene are SGHTA and FQGNSA. The length of the CDR3 is 19 residues. The CDR3 DNA is TGTGCCAGCAGCTCCGAGTGGGTAGCGGGGGTTACCGGGGACAATGAGCAGTTCTTC. Translation: CASSSEWVAGVTGDNEQFF.

The V and J genes are TRBV7-8 and TRBJ2-2; TRBD2 agrees at 7 bases. V trimming: 5 bases; J trimming: 4 bases; junction bases outside the gene matches: 7. Germline V lookup: CDR1 SGHVS, CDR2 FQNEAQ. This CDR3 has 15 residues. CDR3 region: CASSRSGVRTGELFF. In DNA form, the CDR3 reads TGTGCCAGCAGCCGGAGCGGGGTTCGCACCGGGGAGCTGTTTTTT.

This clone was counted a few times. The rearrangement joins TRBV27 to TRBJ2-3; 8 bases line up with TRBD2. V lost 7 bases, J lost 5 bases, and 8 bases stayed unmatched. CDR3 size: 14 residues. Germline assignment: CDR1 MNHEY and CDR2 SMNVEV (reference sequence). The CDR3 protein is CASTTGGPLDTQYF. The DNA of the CDR3 is TGTGCCAGCACAACGGGGGGGCCTTTAGATACGCAGTATTTT.

This sequence joins TRBV28 and TRBJ2-7; TRBD1 aligns across 9 bases. From germline, CDR1 is MDHEN and CDR2 SYDVKM. There are 16 residues in the CDR3. V gave up 5 bases and J gave up 0 bases; unmatched junction bases: 8. The CDR3 sequence is CASSGAGTGSSYEQYF. In nucleotides, the CDR3 is TGTGCCAGCAGTGGAGCCGGGACAGGGAGCTCCTACGAGCAGTACTTC. The complete variable domain, with remaining parts taken from reference TRBV28 and TRBJ2-7, reads DVKVTQSSRYLVKRTGEKVFLECVQDMDHENMFWYRQDPGLGLRLIYFSYDVKMKEKGDIPEGYSVSREKKERFSLILESASTNQTSMYLCASSGAGTGSSYEQYFGPGTRLTVT.

This rearrangement joins TRBV6-4 to TRBJ2-5; 12 bases are shared with TRBD1. J gave up 5 bases and V 6 bases, and 7 bases lay outside the gene matches. The CDR3 is made up of 15 amino acids. Germline V gene sequence: CDR1 MRHNA, CDR2 SNTAGT. The CDR3, as DNA: TGTGCCAGCAGCCCCGGGACAGGGGGCGAGGAGACCCAGTACTTC. This translates into CASSPGTGGEETQYF.

The gene calls are TRBV19 and TRBJ2-7, with D perhaps matching TRBD1 (5 bases). Trimming stripped 4 bases from V and 6 bases from J, with 13 bases between. The CDR3 has 13 amino acids. CDR1 and CDR2 (germline): LNHDA, SQIVND (reference sequence). Here the CDR3 reads CASSSGRVSEQYF. CDR3 DNA: TGTGCCAGTAGTAGTGGCAGGGTGAGCGAGCAGTACTTC.

The chain joins TRBV27 to TRBJ2-7; 7 bases align to TRBD2. This CDR3 spans 13 amino acids. V lost 4 bases to trimming and J lost 6 bases; unmatched junction nucleotides: 6. The germline V gene has CDR1 MNHEY and CDR2 SMNVEV (reference sequence). CDR3 sequence reads: CASSSTSSGEQYF. CDR3 bases: TGTGCCAGCAGTTCGACTAGCTCCGGCGAGCAGTACTTC.

The V and J genes are TRBV5-4 and TRBJ1-2, with D perhaps matching TRBD1 (6 bases). This CDR3 contains 14 residues. CDR1 SGHNT and CDR2 YYREEE come from the germline V gene (reference sequence). V was trimmed by 0 bases and J by 7 bases, leaving 13 bases between them. CDR3 DNA: TGTGCCAGCAGCTTGGAAGCGGCGGGGGCTGGCTACACCTTC. This sequence encodes CASSLEAAGAGYTF.

The chain is built from TRBV9 and TRBJ2-1, with TRBD1 as a possible D gene (5 bases). The CDR3 has 15 residues. Germline CDR1 is SGDLS and CDR2 is YYNGEE. Between the trimmed V and J ends, which lost 3 bases and 2 bases, there was a span of 12 bases. The CDR3 bases are TGTGCCAGCAGCGCCAATTGGGGCCCCTACAATGAGCAGTTCTTC. Translating gives CASSANWGPYNEQFF.

This clone has a single count. V usage is TRBV5-8 and J usage is TRBJ2-7; D is perhaps TRBD2 (6 bases). Germline V gene lookup returns CDR1 SGHTS and CDR2 YDEGEE. The V gene lost 2 bases and the J gene lost 0 bases, with 9 bases spanning the gap. The CDR3 is 14 amino acids. The CDR3 DNA sequence: TGTGCCAGCAGCTTCCGGGGGACCTCCTACGAGCAGTACTTC. Protein sequence: CASSFRGTSYEQYF.

This clone appeared once. The chain combines TRBV7-9 with TRBJ2-7, with TRBD2 matching 7 bases. Germline V CDR1 and CDR2: SEHNR, FQNEAQ (reference sequence). Trimming cost V 4 bases and J 7 bases; bases outside gene matches: 13. This CDR3 contains 15 residues. CDR3 nucleotide sequence: TGTGCCAGCAGCTCACTGAGTAGCACGCGGGAGGAGCAGTACTTC. Translated, it gives CASSSLSSTREEQYF.

The rearrangement joins TRBV7-3 to TRBJ2-3; 10 positions agree with TRBD2. The CDR3 is made up of 18 amino acids. Germline V CDR1 and CDR2: SGHTA, FQGTGA. V shed 4 bases and J 7 bases; nucleotides not matched to a gene: 17. The CDR3 protein is CASSSSGTSATPGYTQYF. The CDR3 nucleotides are TGTGCCAGCAGCTCCTCCGGGACTAGCGCCACGCCGGGATATACGCAGTATTTT.

The chain is built from TRBV12-3 or TRBV12-4 and TRBJ2-5; the D gene is possibly TRBD2 (5 bases). The CDR3 covers 13 residues. V shed 7 bases and J shed 4 bases, with 13 bases lying between them. This chain's CDR3 is CASTVTGLETQYF. Written as DNA, the CDR3 is TGTGCCAGCACCGTCACGGGGTTAGAGACCCAGTACTTC.

The rearrangement joins TRBV5-4 to TRBJ2-1; 13 bases fit TRBD2. Germline CDR1 SGHNT, CDR2 YYREEE (reference sequence). With V trimmed by 0 bases and J by 7 bases, 7 bases remained unmatched. The CDR3 runs to 17 residues. The CDR3 DNA follows: TGTGCCAGCAGCTTGGGTACTAGCGGGGGGGCGTGGAATGAGCAGTTCTTC. Protein product: CASSLGTSGGAWNEQFF.

The chain combines TRBV12-5 with TRBJ1-6, with TRBD1 matching 10 bases. Germline loops: CDR1 LGHNT, CDR2 FRNRAP. J was trimmed by 8 bases and V by 5 bases; bases with no gene match: 3. The length of the CDR3 is 14 residues. The chain's CDR3 is CASGLGTGDSPLHF. The CDR3 region has the DNA TGTGCTAGTGGTCTCGGGACAGGGGATTCACCCCTCCACTTT.

This sequence joins TRBV19 and TRBJ2-1, with 9 nucleotides matching TRBD1. CDR1 is LNHDA and CDR2 is SQIVND in the germline V gene (reference sequence). CDR3 length equals 16 residues. The V and J ends lost 4 bases and 4 bases, in that order; junction bases with no gene match: 8. CDR3 region: CASSTRQGGLYNEQFF. DNA for the CDR3: TGTGCCAGTAGTACGAGACAGGGGGGGCTATACAATGAGCAGTTCTTC.